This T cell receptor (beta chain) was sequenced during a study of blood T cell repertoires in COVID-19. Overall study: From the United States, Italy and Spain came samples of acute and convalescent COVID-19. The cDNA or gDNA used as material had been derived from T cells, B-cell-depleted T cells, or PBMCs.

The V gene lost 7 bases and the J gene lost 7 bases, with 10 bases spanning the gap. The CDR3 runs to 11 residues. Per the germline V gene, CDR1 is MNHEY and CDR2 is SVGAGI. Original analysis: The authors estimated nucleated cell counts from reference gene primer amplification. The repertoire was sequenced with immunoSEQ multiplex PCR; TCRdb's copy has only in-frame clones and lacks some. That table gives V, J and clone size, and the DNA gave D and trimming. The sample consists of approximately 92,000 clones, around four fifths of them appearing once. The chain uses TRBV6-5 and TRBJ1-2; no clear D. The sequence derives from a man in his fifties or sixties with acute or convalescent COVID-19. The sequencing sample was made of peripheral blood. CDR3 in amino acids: CASTGTLGYTF. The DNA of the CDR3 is TGTGCCAGCACGGGAACCCTTGGCTACACCTTC.